Listed below are T cell receptor beta chains from one sample, sequenced in a study of T cell responses to AZD1222 COVID-19 vaccine. The protocol was immunoSEQ multiplex PCR, while the TCRdb copy is restricted to in-frame clones and leaves out a portion. Found here are under 200,000 clones, approximately 91% of them singletons; the top ten hold roughly 0.98%. Sample: peripheral blood, taken on day 0 of AZD1222 vaccination. The receptor set was obtained from an adult in good health. Both conserved end residues are part of each CDR3. The order of the fields is V gene, J gene, D gene, CDR3 length, clone size, CDR3 protein, CDR3 DNA. The D gene is left open where the match is weak. Not all rows give a size; the values are once, few, many and, for expanded clones, a class.

TRBV5-4,TRBJ2-5,NA,15,NA,CASSPLGSAGETQYF,TGTGCCAGCAGCCCCCTGGGGTCGGCCGGGGAGACCCAGTACTTC
TRBV4-1,TRBJ1-1,NA,14,NA,CASSPAEEFPEAFF,TGCGCCAGCAGCCCGGCCGAGGAGTTTCCTGAAGCTTTCTTT
TRBV29-1,TRBJ2-1,NA,11,NA,CSVDGDNEQFF,TGCAGCGTTGACGGGGACAATGAGCAGTTCTTC
TRBV6-5,TRBJ1-5,NA,13,NA,CASRPGGSQPQHF,TGTGCCAGCCGCCCGGGGGGCTCTCAGCCCCAGCATTTT
TRBV6-5,TRBJ2-7,TRBD1,12,NA,CASNYRGSEQYF,TGTGCCAGCAACTACAGGGGCTCCGAGCAGTACTTC
TRBV25-1,TRBJ1-2,NA,13,NA,CASSEIQAGGYTF,TGTGCCAGCAGTGAGATTCAGGCGGGGGGCTACACCTTC
TRBV6-2/TRBV6-3,TRBJ1-2,NA,16,NA,CASSYSTSRAIYGYTF,TGTGCCAGCAGTTACTCGACGAGCAGGGCCATCTATGGCTACACCTTC
TRBV19,TRBJ1-6,TRBD1,16,NA,CASSTRQGVTDSPLHF,TGTGCCAGTAGTACGCGACAGGGAGTGACGGATTCACCCCTCCACTTT
TRBV6-2/TRBV6-3,TRBJ1-2,NA,13,NA,CASSAGGVAGYTF,TGTGCCAGCAGTGCCGGGGGGGTGGCCGGCTACACCTTC
TRBV11-2,TRBJ2-5,NA,16,NA,CASSSLGRARQETQYF,TGTGCCAGCAGCTCGCTAGGCAGGGCCAGGCAAGAGACCCAGTACTTC
TRBV4-3,TRBJ2-5,TRBD1,15,NA,CASSQRTGGLETQYF,TGCGCCAGCAGCCAGCGGACAGGGGGCTTAGAGACCCAGTACTTC
TRBV6-1,TRBJ1-3,TRBD1,16,NA,CASSGDRAPFGNTIYF,TGTGCCAGCAGTGGTGACAGGGCCCCCTTTGGAAACACCATATATTTT
TRBV7-3,TRBJ2-2,NA,13,few,CASSLTTGGELFF,TGTGCCAGCAGCTTAACGACGGGCGGGGAGCTGTTTTTT
TRBV15,TRBJ1-1,NA,14,NA,CATSRDLGDTEAFF,TGTGCCACCAGCAGAGATTTAGGGGACACTGAAGCTTTCTTT
TRBV29-1,TRBJ2-1,TRBD2,14,NA,CSVEGREVYNEQFF,TGCAGCGTTGAAGGGCGGGAGGTTTACAATGAGCAGTTCTTC
TRBV18,TRBJ2-4,NA,15,NA,CASSPSPGGWDIQYF,TGTGCCAGCTCACCAAGTCCGGGGGGCTGGGACATTCAGTACTTC
TRBV10-3,TRBJ2-1,NA,13,NA,CAGQKGAYNEQFF,TGTGCCGGCCAGAAGGGTGCCTACAATGAGCAGTTCTTC
TRBV28,TRBJ2-2,NA,15,NA,CASSLHIGVGGELFF,TGTGCCAGCAGTTTACATATCGGGGTCGGCGGGGAGCTGTTTTTT
TRBV9,TRBJ2-7,TRBD2,16,NA,CASSESGLAGGYEQYF,TGTGCCAGCAGCGAGTCCGGACTAGCGGGAGGCTACGAGCAGTACTTC
TRBV6-6,TRBJ1-1,NA,12,NA,CASSYSPTEAFF,TGTGCCAGCAGTTACTCTCCCACTGAAGCTTTCTTT
TRBV19,TRBJ2-7,TRBD2,15,NA,CASSEIAGGERGQYF,TGTGCCAGTAGTGAAATAGCGGGGGGCGAACGTGGGCAGTACTTC
TRBV5-1,TRBJ2-3,NA,11,once,CASSSADTQYF,TGCGCCAGCAGCAGCGCAGATACGCAGTATTTT
TRBV7-2,TRBJ2-7,NA,12,NA,CASSDLSYEQYF,TGTGCCAGCAGTGACCTCTCCTACGAGCAGTACTTC
TRBV5-1,TRBJ1-1,TRBD1,15,NA,CASSGKQGIFTEAFF,TGCGCCAGCAGCGGAAAACAGGGGATTTTCACTGAAGCTTTCTTT
TRBV3-1/TRBV3-2,TRBJ2-3,NA,14,NA,CASSPGLAEDTQYF,TGTGCCAGCAGCCCAGGTCTGGCGGAAGATACGCAGTATTTT
TRBV4-1,TRBJ2-1,NA,13,once,CASSLGPNNEQFF,TGCGCCAGCAGCCTCGGACCGAATAATGAGCAGTTCTTC
TRBV6-1,TRBJ1-5,NA,12,NA,CASSEPRQPQHF,TGTGCCAGCAGTGAACCCCGCCAGCCCCAGCATTTT
TRBV2,TRBJ1-1,NA,14,NA,CASSEDSLNTEAFF,TGTGCCAGCAGTGAAGACAGCTTGAACACTGAAGCTTTCTTT
TRBV2,TRBJ2-1,TRBD2,15,NA,CASSDGLAGSNEQFF,TGTGCCAGCAGTGATGGACTAGCGGGCAGCAATGAGCAGTTCTTC
TRBV15,TRBJ2-5,NA,14,NA,CATSYRTYQETQYF,TGTGCCACCAGCTACCGGACTTACCAAGAGACCCAGTACTTC
TRBV10-3,TRBJ2-3,TRBD2,16,NA,CATSPGASGRSDTQYF,TGTGCCACCTCCCCGGGAGCTAGCGGGAGGTCAGATACGCAGTATTTT
TRBV9,TRBJ2-3,NA,15,NA,CASSVGIRGTDTQYF,TGTGCCAGCAGCGTGGGTATCAGGGGCACAGATACGCAGTATTTT
TRBV5-1,TRBJ2-1,TRBD2,16,NA,CASSPFLGGENNEQFF,TGCGCCAGCAGCCCATTCTTGGGGGGGGAAAACAATGAGCAGTTCTTC
TRBV19,TRBJ2-1,TRBD2,15,NA,CASSIVTSGGGEQFF,TGTGCCAGTAGTATAGTGACTAGCGGCGGGGGTGAGCAGTTCTTC
TRBV18,TRBJ2-5,NA,10,NA,CASSGETQYF,TGTGCCAGCTCAGGAGAGACCCAGTACTTC
TRBV5-6,TRBJ2-5,NA,16,NA,CASSLGAYLDQETQYF,TGTGCCAGCAGCTTGGGAGCGTACTTAGACCAAGAGACCCAGTACTTC
TRBV4-3,TRBJ2-1,NA,15,NA,CASSPEGQSYNEQFF,TGCGCCAGCAGCCCGGAGGGACAGTCTTACAATGAGCAGTTCTTC
TRBV7-9,TRBJ2-5,NA,12,NA,CASSVEQETQYF,TGTGCCAGCAGCGTAGAACAAGAGACCCAGTACTTC
TRBV13,TRBJ2-7,TRBD2,14,once,CASSAGLAAYEQYF,TGTGCCAGCAGCGCGGGACTAGCTGCATACGAGCAGTACTTC
TRBV7-3,TRBJ2-1,NA,16,NA,CASSLTNGGQLNEQFF,TGTGCCAGCAGCTTAACGAACGGGGGCCAACTCAATGAGCAGTTCTTC
TRBV5-5,TRBJ2-7,TRBD1,16,NA,CASSSPGTGDFYEQYF,TGTGCCAGCAGCTCGCCCGGGACAGGGGATTTCTACGAGCAGTACTTC
TRBV6-4,TRBJ1-5,NA,13,NA,CASSDNPNQPQHF,TGTGCCAGCAGTGACAACCCGAATCAGCCCCAGCATTTT
TRBV7-9,TRBJ2-1,TRBD2,18,NA,CASSPGLAGGTSYNEQFF,TGTGCCAGCAGCCCGGGACTAGCGGGGGGCACGTCCTACAATGAGCAGTTCTTC
TRBV7-2,TRBJ1-6,NA,13,NA,CASSTRMDSPLHF,TGTGCCAGCAGCACACGCATGGATTCACCCCTCCACTTT
TRBV3-1/TRBV3-2,TRBJ2-7,NA,15,NA,CASSQSQATRDEQYF,TGTGCCAGCAGCCAATCACAGGCCACTAGGGACGAGCAGTACTTC
TRBV28,TRBJ1-1,NA,16,once,CASSPFSRARGTEAFF,TGTGCCAGCAGTCCCTTTTCCAGGGCCCGGGGCACTGAAGCTTTCTTT
TRBV11-3,TRBJ2-1,NA,15,NA,CASSESGTRNNEQFF,TGTGCCAGCAGCGAATCCGGGACCAGAAACAATGAGCAGTTCTTC
TRBV7-9,TRBJ1-2,NA,15,NA,CASSLGLGGNYGYTF,TGTGCCAGCAGCTTAGGTTTGGGAGGCAACTATGGCTACACCTTC
TRBV18,TRBJ2-7,NA,13,NA,CASSPRIGPEQYF,TGTGCCAGCTCACCACGTATTGGGCCCGAGCAGTACTTC
TRBV11-2,TRBJ2-1,NA,13,NA,CASSSLWGDEQFF,TGTGCCAGCAGCTCACTCTGGGGTGATGAGCAGTTCTTC